The 32 T cell receptor beta chains below come from one sample, sequenced in a study of neurological immune-mediated disorders (dated by TCRdb to the late 2010s). Libraries were made using 5' RACE. Sequencing instrument: Illumina HiSeq 2500. TCRdb's own reprocessing of the public reads used fastp at Q25 and MiXCR and kept productive beta chains. Records with the same CDR3 protein are collapsed into one entry carrying the most frequent genes and DNA. In this sample the table shows 87,000 or so distinct CDR3 sequences, 3.5% to 4% of which occur a single time. 5% to 7.5% of the sample rests with the top ten. The sample comprised PBMCs. The receptor source for this set is a young woman with multiple sclerosis.

This clonotype has a handful of counts. This sequence joins TRBV3-1 and TRBJ2-7; D may be TRBD2 (5 bases). CDR1 is LGHDT, CDR2 YNNKEL, per germline (reference sequence). V lost 0 bases, J lost 7 bases, and 7 bases lay in between. The CDR3 runs to 12 residues. The CDR3 loop is CASSQDGVEQYF. In DNA, the CDR3 is TGTGCCAGCAGCCAAGACGGGGTAGAGCAGTACTTC.

This clonotype was seen at least ten times. J is TRBJ1-2 and V is TRBV7-8, with 7 positions matching TRBD1. The CDR3 is 14 residues long. The germline V gene has CDR1 SGHVS and CDR2 FQNEAQ. J lost 4 bases, V lost 5 bases, and 7 bases had no gene match. This chain's CDR3 is CASSARRQGYGYTF. The CDR3 DNA follows: TGTGCCAGCAGCGCTCGTCGACAGGGCTATGGCTACACCTTC.

There are many counts of this clonotype. The J gene is TRBJ1-4, the V gene TRBV20-1, with 9 nucleotides matching TRBD1. The CDR3 is 14 amino acids. Looked up from germline, CDR1 is DFQATT and CDR2 is SNEGSKA (reference sequence). V lost 6 bases and J lost 6; bases outside the gene matches: 8. CDR3 in amino acids: CSASTGQGDEKLFF. The CDR3 DNA is TGCAGTGCATCGACGGGACAGGGAGATGAAAAACTGTTTTTT.

This clonotype came up many times. V usage is TRBV4-2 and J usage is TRBJ2-1; the D gene could be TRBD1 or TRBD2 (6 bases each). The CDR3 totals 15 residues. Germline V lookup: CDR1 LGHNA, CDR2 YNFKEQ. V lost 1 base to trimming and J lost 3 bases, with 10 bases between them. CDR3 amino acids: CASSQVEGVYNEQFF. CDR3 nucleotide sequence: TGTGCCAGCAGCCAAGTGGAGGGGGTCTACAATGAGCAGTTCTTC.

This clonotype was counted ten times or more. The chain has TRBV20-1 and TRBJ2-3, with D possibly matching TRBD1 (5 bases). Germline values: CDR1 DFQATT, CDR2 SNEGSKA (reference sequence). CDR3 size: 13 residues. Between the trimmed V and J ends, which lost 7 bases and 0 bases, there was a span of 11 bases. DNA for the CDR3: TGCAGTGTAGGACAATCTAGCACAGATACGCAGTATTTT. Translation: CSVGQSSTDTQYF.

This clonotype appeared many times. The chain joins TRBV11-2 to TRBJ2-1; 7 bases map to TRBD1. Germline V CDR1 and CDR2: SGHAT, FQNNGV. The CDR3 is 15 residues long. V shed 4 bases, J shed 5 bases, and the junction held 8 bases outside the gene matches. CDR3 region: CASSSLRTGHNEQFF. In DNA, the CDR3 is TGTGCCAGCAGCTCCTTGAGGACAGGCCACAATGAGCAGTTCTTC.

The chain joins TRBV7-2 to TRBJ2-2; D assignment may be TRBD1 or TRBD2 (6 bases each). The CDR3 runs to 15 residues. Germline loops: CDR1 SGHTA, CDR2 FQGNSA. Trimming stripped 5 bases from V and 7 bases from J, with 17 bases between. The CDR3 DNA reads as TGTGCCAGCAGCCCCCCCGGGGGCTGGAGCGGGGAGCTGTTTTTT. Its translation: CASSPPGGWSGELFF.

In this sample, this clonotype turned up many times. The chain combines TRBV10-2 with TRBJ1-1; 9 bases are a match to TRBD1. The CDR3 spans 14 residues. Looked up from germline, CDR1 is WSHSY and CDR2 is SAAADI. The trim removed 6 bases at V and 11 bases at J, leaving 13 bases unmatched. The CDR3 loop is CASSYTGQGDRAFF. The CDR3 DNA sequence: TGCGCCAGCAGCTACACGGGACAGGGAGATCGTGCTTTCTTT.

This clonotype was counted many times. This rearrangement joins TRBV7-2 to TRBJ1-2; 12 bases match TRBD1. Germline CDR1 SGHTA, CDR2 FQGNSA. After removal of 4 bases from V and 4 bases from J, the junction contained 4 bases not matched to a gene. The length of the CDR3 is 15 residues. For the CDR3, the DNA is TGTGCCAGCAGCTCGGGGACAGGGGGCAGCTATGGCTACACCTTC. As protein: CASSSGTGGSYGYTF.

The table lists this clonotype with many counts. V gene TRBV7-2 combines with J gene TRBJ2-3, with 9 nucleotides matching TRBD1. CDR1 is SGHTA, CDR2 FQGNSA, per germline. CDR3 length: 15 residues. V dropped 5 bases and J dropped 7; count of bases not matched to a gene: 10. CDR3 coding DNA: TGTGCCAGCAGCGCGTCCCGGGACAGGGAGCATACGCAGTATTTT. Protein: CASSASRDREHTQYF.

This clonotype was observed many times. The chain combines TRBV7-9 with TRBJ2-5; D unclear. V lost 8 bases and J lost 1, with 5 bases in between. Germline V gives CDR1 SEHNR, CDR2 FQNEAQ (reference sequence). The CDR3 contains 11 residues. The CDR3 reads CASPTQETQYF. DNA of the CDR3: TGTGCCAGCCCAACCCAAGAGACCCAGTACTTC.

This clonotype came up many times. The chain employs TRBV7-9 and TRBJ1-1; a weak D match, TRBD1 (5 bases). The V and J ends lost 1 base and 5 bases respectively, with 14 bases between them. The CDR3 is made up of 15 amino acids. CDR1 and CDR2 (germline): SEHNR, FQNEAQ (reference sequence). CDR3 DNA sequence: TGTGCCAGCAGCTTAGGGGCGGGGACCTCGACTGAAGCTTTCTTT. Its translation: CASSLGAGTSTEAFF.

The sample holds many counts of this clonotype. The V gene is TRBV19, the J gene TRBJ1-2; D is undetermined. CDR1 is LNHDA and CDR2 is SQIVND in the germline V gene (reference sequence). The CDR3 has 15 amino acids. Trimming left V 7 bases short and J 5 bases short, with 20 bases between. DNA of the CDR3: TGTGCCAGTACCCTAGGCACACAGTTTGCTTATGGCTACACCTTC. This gives the protein CASTLGTQFAYGYTF. The full variable domain, in which reference TRBV19 and TRBJ1-2 provide the parts outside the CDR3, is DGGITQSPKYLFRKEGQNVTLSCEQNLNHDAMYWYRQDPGQGLRLIYYSQIVNDFQKGDIAEGYSVSREKKESFPLTVTSAQKNPTAFYLCASTLGTQFAYGYTFGSGTRLTVV.

This clonotype occurred many times. The chain combines TRBV7-8 with TRBJ2-3; TRBD1 might be the D (6 bases). Trimming removed 3 bases from V and 1 base from J, with 8 bases in between. The CDR3 is 14 residues long. CDR1 SGHVS and CDR2 FQNEAQ come from the germline V gene. The CDR3 DNA sequence: TGTGCCAGCAGCTTGAACAGGGGCACAGATACGCAGTATTTT. Protein sequence: CASSLNRGTDTQYF.

This clonotype has ten or more counts. This rearrangement joins TRBV5-5 to TRBJ1-5; 8 bases are shared with TRBD1. CDR1 is SGHKS, CDR2 YYEKEE, per germline (reference sequence). CDR3 length: 14 amino acids. After removal of 4 bases from V and 7 bases from J, the junction contained 7 bases not matched to a gene. The CDR3 nucleotides are TGTGCCAGCAGCACACAGGGGGTCGGGCAGCCCCAGCATTTT. Protein sequence: CASSTQGVGQPQHF.

Many counts were recorded for this clonotype. The chain carries TRBV9 and TRBJ2-3, with TRBD2 matching over 9 bases. Germline loops: CDR1 SGDLS, CDR2 YYNGEE. The CDR3 runs to 15 residues. With 0 bases clipped from V and 4 bases from J, the junction kept 3 bases outside the gene matches. The CDR3 bases are TGTGCCAGCAGCGTAGGGTGGACTAGCGCAGATACGCAGTATTTT. Encoded protein: CASSVGWTSADTQYF.

This clonotype has at least ten counts. The CDR3 DNA reads as TGTGCCATCAGTGTTGAACAAAACTATGGCTACACCTTC. Amino acid sequence: CAISVEQNYGYTF. V is TRBV10-3 and J is TRBJ1-2; D gene ambiguous. The CDR3 is 13 residues long. The V end was cut by 4 bases, the J end by 2 bases, with 8 bases between. Germline CDR1 is ENHRY and CDR2 is SYGVKD.

This clonotype showed up many times. V usage is TRBV6-2 or TRBV6-3 and J usage is TRBJ1-5; 7 positions match TRBD1. V trimming: 1 base; J trimming: 4 bases; junction bases outside the gene matches: 7. This CDR3 spans 16 amino acids. CDR1 is MNHEY and CDR2 is SVGEGT in the germline V gene. For the CDR3, the DNA is TGTGCCAGCAGTTACTATGGAGGGGGCATGAATCAGCCCCAGCATTTT. Protein sequence: CASSYYGGGMNQPQHF.

This clonotype was recorded at least ten times. The rearrangement uses TRBV18 and TRBJ1-1; 8 positions match TRBD1. CDR3 length: 13 residues. V gave up 6 bases and J gave up 8 bases; unmatched junction bases: 8. The germline CDR1 and CDR2 sequences are KGHSH and LQKENI. The CDR3 DNA is TGTGCCAGCTCGTCGGACAGGGCAAGGGAAGCTTTCTTT. It translates to CASSSDRAREAFF.

This clonotype was seen many times. Mismatch with germline at one junction end may stem from a read error. J is TRBJ1-1 and V is TRBV5-1, with D perhaps TRBD1 (6 bases). The CDR3 is 13 amino acids. Germline values: CDR1 SGHRS, CDR2 YFSETQ. The CDR3 DNA reads as TGTGCCAGCAGCACACAGGGGAACACTGAAGCTTTCTTT. It specifies CASSTQGNTEAFF.

This clonotype was seen at least ten times. The chain employs TRBV20-1 and TRBJ2-7, with a possible D match to TRBD2 (6 bases). The CDR3 has 15 amino acids. V was shortened by 5 bases and J by 5 bases, with 22 bases between the two germline ends. The V gene's germline CDR1 is DFQATT and CDR2 SNEGSKA (reference sequence). This CDR3 is CSAASRRLADDEQYF. DNA of the CDR3: TGCAGTGCTGCCTCAAGGAGGTTAGCGGACGACGAGCAGTACTTC.

This clonotype has a count of ten or more. The J gene is TRBJ1-2, the V gene TRBV5-6; the D is unclear. The V gene lost 5 bases and the J gene lost 2 bases, with 4 bases spanning the gap. The CDR3 sequence is 11 residues long. CDR1 is SGHDT, CDR2 YYEEEE, per germline. The CDR3 protein is CASSQNYGYTF. In nucleotides, the CDR3 is TGTGCCAGCAGTCAGAACTATGGCTACACCTTC.

In its sample, this clonotype was seen many times. V usage is TRBV5-1 and J usage is TRBJ1-1; tentative D call: TRBD1 (6 bases). Germline CDR1 SGHRS, CDR2 YFSETQ. The CDR3 loop spans 15 amino acids. Trimming left V 7 bases short and J 1 base short, with 17 bases between. CDR3 DNA sequence: TGCGCCAGCGAACAGGGACTTCCCTCGAACACTGAAGCTTTCTTT. Translating gives CASEQGLPSNTEAFF.

This clonotype was recorded at least ten times. The chain joins TRBV6-1 to TRBJ2-7, with TRBD1 identical over 9 bases. Looked up from germline, CDR1 is MNHNS and CDR2 is SASEGT. The V and J ends lost 6 bases and 5 bases, in that order; junction bases with no gene match: 11. This CDR3 is built from 15 residues. CDR3 protein: CASRPAGQGKNEQYF. The CDR3 bases are TGTGCCAGCAGACCCGCGGGACAGGGTAAGAACGAGCAGTACTTC.

This clonotype was seen many times. The chain is built from TRBV4-2 and TRBJ2-4; 9 bases fit TRBD2. After removal of 1 base from V and 7 bases from J, the junction contained 5 bases not matched to a gene. The CDR3 has 15 residues. Germline lookup yields CDR1 LGHNA and CDR2 YNFKEQ. Here the CDR3 reads CASSQVRREGNIQYF. The DNA of the CDR3 is TGTGCCAGCAGCCAAGTACGGCGGGAGGGCAACATTCAGTACTTC.

This clonotype has ten or more counts. The gene calls are TRBV5-6 and TRBJ1-1; TRBD1 agrees at 10 bases. Germline assignment: CDR1 SGHDT and CDR2 YYEEEE. V was clipped by 8 bases and J by 5 bases; unmatched bases: 15. The CDR3 is 16 amino acids. DNA of the CDR3: TGTGCCAGTACGGGACAGGGGAATCCTCGGGGGACTGAAGCTTTCTTT. Protein product: CASTGQGNPRGTEAFF.

There are many counts of this clonotype. The chain combines TRBV20-1 with TRBJ1-3; TRBD1 aligns across 7 bases. The CDR3 consists of 13 residues. The germline V gene has CDR1 DFQATT and CDR2 SNEGSKA (reference sequence). The J segment lost 1 base and the V segment lost 6 bases, leaving 3 bases of the junction unmatched. CDR3 nucleotides: TGCAGTGCCGGGACAGTGTCTGGAAACACCATATATTTT. Encoded protein: CSAGTVSGNTIYF.

This clonotype appeared many times. This chain joins TRBV12-3 or TRBV12-4 and TRBJ2-1, with no clear D. There are 11 residues in the CDR3. V was pared by 7 bases and J by 3 bases, with 4 bases between. CDR3 bases: TGTGCCAGCATGGACTACAATGAGCAGTTCTTC. Residues: CASMDYNEQFF.

This clonotype was seen ten or more times. The V and J genes are TRBV7-6 and TRBJ2-7; D gene uncertain. Germline values: CDR1 SGHVS, CDR2 FNYEAQ. V shed 2 bases and J shed 1 base, with 9 bases lying between them. The CDR3 extends over 14 amino acids. In nucleotides, the CDR3 is TGTGCCAGCAGCTTACGAAGGGATTCCTACGAGCAGTACTTC. It specifies CASSLRRDSYEQYF.

This clonotype was observed at least ten times. The J gene is TRBJ2-4, the V gene TRBV7-2; 12 bases are a match to TRBD2. The J segment lost 9 bases and the V segment lost 2 bases, leaving 5 bases of the junction unmatched. The CDR3 spans 15 residues. Germline V gene lookup returns CDR1 SGHTA and CDR2 FQGNSA. The CDR3 loop is CASSLSSGRATIQYF. The CDR3 bases are TGTGCCAGCAGCTTATCTAGCGGGAGGGCCACCATTCAGTACTTC.

This clonotype was observed many times. The chain joins TRBV12-3 or TRBV12-4 to TRBJ2-5, with D possibly being TRBD1 (6 bases). With 2 bases removed from V and 0 bases from J, the gap between germline ends came to 10 bases. The CDR3 runs 15 residues. DNA for the CDR3: TGTGCCAGCAGTTTACAGGGGAAGTACCAAGAGACCCAGTACTTC. Translation: CASSLQGKYQETQYF.

The CDR3 region is CSARVVRDSHYEQYF. The CDR3 DNA reads as TGCAGTGCTAGAGTCGTCCGGGACAGCCACTACGAGCAGTACTTC. V and J are TRBV20-1 and TRBJ2-7, with TRBD1 matching over 7 bases. CDR1 DFQATT and CDR2 SNEGSKA come from the germline V gene (reference sequence). Losses at the gene ends were 1 base for V and 3 bases for J; bases not matched to a gene: 9. The CDR3 consists of 15 residues.